These 17 T cell receptor beta chains were all obtained from the same sample, sequenced in a study of identical twins (TCRdb year 2016). The library was prepared using 5' RACE. The instrument given in TCRdb is Illumina HiSeq 2000. Using fastp at Q25 and MiXCR, TCRdb reprocessed the public reads and kept productive beta chains. Rows with one shared CDR3 protein collapse into an entry with the most common genes and DNA. For this sample there are fewer than 650,000 distinct CDR3 sequences; 7.1% appear just once. The ten top clones hold around 1.6% of the sample. The same sample was also used in a study of yellow fever vaccine responses in identical twins.

Sample: PBMCs. The receptor set was obtained from a woman aged 18 to 35 in good health.

The chain carries TRBV7-2 and TRBJ1-2; D gene unclear. Germline assignment: CDR1 SGHTA and CDR2 FQGNSA. The V gene lost 5 bases and the J gene lost 9 bases, with 7 bases spanning the gap. This CDR3 spans 10 amino acids. CDR3 DNA sequence: TGTGCCAGCAGCCCAGTACGCTACACCTTC. Its translation: CASSPVRYTF.

This clonotype was seen a handful of times. V is TRBV6-1 and J is TRBJ2-5; D is unclear. Deletions cut 5 bases from V and 5 bases from J, with 18 bases between. CDR3 length equals 15 residues. Germline V gene lookup returns CDR1 MNHNS and CDR2 SASEGT. CDR3 amino acids: CASSLPTKRIETQYF. Written as DNA, the CDR3 is TGTGCCAGCAGTCTCCCGACAAAGCGTATTGAGACCCAGTACTTC.

This clonotype was observed a handful of times. The V gene is TRBV20-1, the J gene TRBJ2-7; D uncertain. The V gene's germline CDR1 is DFQATT and CDR2 SNEGSKA (reference sequence). The CDR3 has 13 residues. The germline V and J ends were trimmed by 6 bases and 6 bases, with 18 bases remaining between them. In nucleotides, the CDR3 is TGCAGTGCAATCGCGCCCTGGCTAGGCGAGCAGTACGTC. Its protein product is CSAIAPWLGEQYV.

The chain carries TRBV19 and TRBJ1-3; 8 bases match TRBD1. V lost 8 bases to trimming and J lost 3 bases; unmatched junction nucleotides: 18. CDR3 size: 18 residues. Germline assignment: CDR1 LNHDA and CDR2 SQIVND (reference sequence). DNA of the CDR3: TGTGCCAGTTGGGGTGCCTTTGGACAGGGAGGGAGTGGAAACACCATATATTTT. Protein product: CASWGAFGQGGSGNTIYF. Complete variable domain (other parts from reference TRBV19 and TRBJ1-3): DGGITQSPKYLFRKEGQNVTLSCEQNLNHDAMYWYRQDPGQGLRLIYYSQIVNDFQKGDIAEGYSVSREKKESFPLTVTSAQKNPTAFYLCASWGAFGQGGSGNTIYFGEGSWLTVV.

The chain uses TRBV29-1 and TRBJ1-5, with D hard to call. Germline CDR1 and CDR2: SQVTM and ANQGSEA. V gave up 6 bases and J gave up 6 bases, with 12 bases separating them. CDR3 length: 12 residues. The CDR3 nucleotides are TGCAGCGTGAAGGACGGCGGTCAGCCCCAGCATTTT. Translating it yields CSVKDGGQPQHF.

The genes are TRBV18 and TRBJ2-7, with D perhaps matching TRBD2 (5 bases). The germline gives CDR1 KGHSH, CDR2 LQKENI. V lost 2 bases to trimming and J lost 2 bases, with 13 bases between them. The CDR3 spans 15 residues. Written as DNA, the CDR3 is TGTGCCAGCTCACCAGAGGGCCGGTACCCCTACGAGCAGTACTTC. It yields the protein CASSPEGRYPYEQYF.

The rearrangement uses TRBV20-1 and TRBJ1-1, with a tentative D call TRBD1 (6 bases). Trimming pared 2 bases from V and 0 bases from J, leaving 10 bases between. The CDR3 extends over 14 amino acids. Per germline, CDR1 DFQATT and CDR2 SNEGSKA (reference sequence). The CDR3 region has the DNA TGCAGTGCTAGAAGCGGGGGCATGAACACTGAAGCTTTCTTT. Translating gives CSARSGGMNTEAFF.

This chain uses TRBV5-1 with TRBJ1-6; D may be TRBD1 (6 bases). Looked up from germline, CDR1 is SGHRS and CDR2 is YFSETQ. V lost 7 bases to trimming and J lost 5 bases, with 10 bases between them. The CDR3 has 13 amino acids. CDR3 loop: CASRQDDNSPLHF. The DNA of the CDR3 is TGCGCCAGCCGACAGGACGATAATTCACCCCTCCACTTT.

V is TRBV28 and J is TRBJ2-7, with D possibly called TRBD1 or TRBD2 (5 bases each). The V gene's germline CDR1 is MDHEN and CDR2 SYDVKM. This CDR3 region has 15 residues. With 3 bases removed from V and 0 bases from J, the gap between germline ends came to 12 bases. The CDR3 region has the DNA TGTGCCAGCAGTTTTGGGGGTTCCCCCTCCTACGAGCAGTACGTC. It is translated as CASSFGGSPSYEQYV.

The table lists this clonotype with a few counts. The chain carries TRBV6-5 and TRBJ1-1, with D possibly matching TRBD1 (6 bases). V was pared by 5 bases and J by 4 bases, with 14 bases between. The germline CDR1 and CDR2 sequences are MNHEY and SVGAGI. The CDR3 spans 14 residues. The DNA for the CDR3 is TGTGCCAGCAGTATACAGGGATTTACCACTGAAGCTTTCTTT. It yields the protein CASSIQGFTTEAFF.

The chain combines TRBV28 with TRBJ1-2; D unresolved. V was shortened by 10 bases and J by 4 bases, with 10 bases between the two germline ends. The V gene's germline CDR1 is MDHEN and CDR2 SYDVKM. The CDR3 has 11 residues. CDR3 sequence (DNA): TGTGCCACCGGACGGTCCTATGGCTACACCTTC. It encodes CATGRSYGYTF.

This clonotype was recorded many times. The V gene is TRBV10-3, the J gene TRBJ1-1; D ambiguous. Trimming took 2 bases from V and 0 from J, leaving 13 bases between them. The germline V gene encodes CDR1 ENHRY and CDR2 SYGVKD. The CDR3 is made up of 16 amino acids. The CDR3 here is CAISESPIGLNTEAFF. The CDR3 nucleotides read TGTGCCATCAGTGAGAGCCCCATTGGGTTGAACACTGAAGCTTTCTTT.

There are a few counts of this clonotype. The rearrangement uses TRBV28 and TRBJ2-1; unclear D gene. The CDR3 runs to 14 residues. V was shortened by 5 bases and J by 9 bases, with 17 bases between the two germline ends. Germline values: CDR1 MDHEN, CDR2 SYDVKM. CDR3 sequence reads: CASSLPFGVGEQFF. The DNA of the CDR3 is TGTGCCAGCAGTCTCCCGTTTGGAGTGGGTGAGCAGTTCTTC.

The V and J genes are TRBV18 and TRBJ2-1, with TRBD1 identical over 8 bases. The CDR3 is 16 residues long. The germline V gene encodes CDR1 KGHSH and CDR2 LQKENI. V shed 3 bases, J shed 6 bases, and the junction held 10 bases outside the gene matches. The CDR3 here is CASSPLGGQGGNEQFF. In DNA, the CDR3 is TGTGCCAGCTCACCCCTGGGCGGACAGGGCGGCAATGAGCAGTTCTTC.

This clonotype appeared many times. This chain joins TRBV29-1 and TRBJ2-2; D is unclear. The CDR3 extends over 14 amino acids. Germline CDR1 reads SQVTM; CDR2 reads ANQGSEA. V lost 3 bases to trimming and J lost 2 bases, with 10 bases between them. The CDR3 region has the DNA TGCAGCGTTGAGAGGCCACCAAACACCGGGGAGCTGTTTTTT. This codes for CSVERPPNTGELFF.

The J gene is TRBJ2-1, the V gene TRBV18; 9 nucleotides line up with TRBD1. Losses at the gene ends were 4 bases for V and 10 bases for J; bases not matched to a gene: 8. Germline V gives CDR1 KGHSH, CDR2 LQKENI. The length of the CDR3 is 14 residues. This CDR3 is CASSRSGQGPEQFF. The CDR3 DNA follows: TGTGCCAGCTCACGTTCGGGACAGGGCCCGGAGCAGTTCTTC. Complete variable domain (other parts from reference TRBV18 and TRBJ2-1): NAGVMQNPRHLVRRRGQEARLRCSPMKGHSHVYWYRQLPEEGLKFMVYLQKENIIDESGMPKERFSAEFPKEGPSILRIQQVVRGDSAAYFCASSRSGQGPEQFFGPGTRLTVL.

In its sample, this clonotype was seen a few times. CDR3 residues: CASPLGQPPGQGTDTQYF. CDR3 coding DNA: TGTGCCAGCCCATTGGGGCAACCACCGGGACAGGGGACAGATACGCAGTATTTT. The J gene is TRBJ2-3, the V gene TRBV2, with 10 bases identical to TRBD1. The germline gives CDR1 SNHLY, CDR2 FYNNEI. The V gene end was trimmed by 8 bases and the J gene end by 3 bases; junction bases not matched to a gene: 17. There are 18 residues in the CDR3. The full variable domain, rest sourced from reference TRBV2 and TRBJ2-3, is EPEVTQTPSHQVTQMGQEVILRCVPISNHLYFYWYRQILGQKVEFLVSFYNNEISEKSEIFDDQFSVERPDGSNFTLKIRSTKLEDSAMYFCASPLGQPPGQGTDTQYFGPGTRLTVL.